The 8 T cell receptor beta chains below come from one sample, sequenced in a study of shared clonotypes between healthy human individuals. Repertoires were generated with immunoSEQ multiplex PCR, while TCRdb's copy carries only in-frame clones and drops some. The sample contains under 850,000 clones, around 93% of which appear only once. Only CD45RO-negative cells positively selected for CCR7 counted as naive CD8 cells, so terminally differentiated effector memory CD45RA+ cells were excluded. Sample: naive CD8+ T cells sorted from blood. Every receptor here comes from a man aged 25-45 years in good health.

The rearrangement uses TRBV6-5 and TRBJ2-3, with a tentative D call TRBD2 (5 bases). This CDR3 spans 15 amino acids. V was pared by 5 bases and J by 0 bases, with 12 bases between. Germline assignment: CDR1 MNHEY and CDR2 SVGAGI. DNA for the CDR3: TGTGCCAGCAGTCCATCGCGGGCTAGCACAGATACGCAGTATTTT. Amino acids: CASSPSRASTDTQYF.

About this clone itself: Other DNA sequences in the same sample also yield this CDR3. The V call is TRBV4-1, the J call TRBJ2-7; D might be TRBD2 (5 bases). CDR1 MGHRA and CDR2 YSYEKL come from the germline V gene. The CDR3 has 13 residues. The V end lost 1 base, the J end lost 3 bases, and 7 bases lay between the germline ends. CDR3 residues: CASSQVGSYEQYF. CDR3 nucleotides: TGCGCCAGCAGCCAAGTGGGGAGCTACGAGCAGTACTTC.

The rearrangement joins TRBV6-1 to TRBJ1-2; D uncertain. Trimming removed 8 bases from V and 6 bases from J, with 7 bases in between. The V gene's germline CDR1 is MNHNS and CDR2 SASEGT. This CDR3 is 10 amino acids long. CDR3 sequence (DNA): TGTGCCAGCCATTGGGATGGCTACACCTTC. It codes for CASHWDGYTF.

The V call is TRBV5-6, the J call TRBJ2-5; D is perhaps TRBD1 (6 bases). Germline CDR1 and CDR2: SGHDT and YYEEEE. This CDR3 spans 17 amino acids. Trimming removed 0 bases at V and 5 bases at J, with 20 bases between. CDR3 in DNA: TGTGCCAGCAGCTTGGCCAGGGGTGACAGAGTGGGGGAGACCCAGTACTTC. Its translation is CASSLARGDRVGETQYF.

For the CDR3, the DNA is TGTGCCAGCAAGGACAGGGGTGGGAATGAGCAGTTCTTC. Protein product: CASKDRGGNEQFF. J is TRBJ2-1 and V is TRBV27; 9 bases fit TRBD1. The germline V gene has CDR1 MNHEY and CDR2 SMNVEV (reference sequence). The CDR3 runs to 13 residues. J gave up 7 bases and V 7 bases, and 5 bases lay outside the gene matches.

V is TRBV7-9 and J is TRBJ1-4; D possibly corresponds to TRBD1 (5 bases). Germline CDR1 is SEHNR and CDR2 is FQNEAQ (reference sequence). V dropped 5 bases and J dropped 4 bases, with 14 bases sitting between them. There are 15 residues in the CDR3. The CDR3: CASSPTGTYNEKLFF. In nucleotides, the CDR3 is TGTGCCAGCAGCCCTACCGGGACCTATAATGAAAAACTGTTTTTT. Full variable domain (outside the CDR3, taken from reference TRBV7-9 and TRBJ1-4): DTGVSQNPRHKITKRGQNVTFRCDPISEHNRLYWYRQTLGQGPEFLTYFQNEAQLEKSRLLSDRFSAERPKGSFSTLEIQRTEQGDSAMYLCASSPTGTYNEKLFFGSGTQLSVL.

The V and J genes are TRBV29-1 and TRBJ2-2, with a weak D call TRBD1 (6 bases). Per germline, CDR1 SQVTM and CDR2 ANQGSEA. Trimming removed 7 bases from V and 4 bases from J, with 16 bases in between. CDR3 length: 14 amino acids. DNA of the CDR3: TGCAGCGCTAGAGGGGGAGTGGGCACCGGGGAGCTGTTTTTT. Protein: CSARGGVGTGELFF.

The V call is TRBV7-9, the J call TRBJ1-4, with 10 bases aligning to TRBD1. The CDR3 is 14 residues long. The V and J ends lost 4 bases and 11 bases, in that order; junction bases with no gene match: 7. Germline V CDR1 and CDR2: SEHNR, FQNEAQ (reference sequence). CDR3 bases: TGTGCCAGCAGCTCCGGACAGGGGGGAGGGAAACTGTTTTTT. It codes for CASSSGQGGGKLFF. The full variable domain, with the rest looked up from reference TRBV7-9 and TRBJ1-4, is DTGVSQNPRHKITKRGQNVTFRCDPISEHNRLYWYRQTLGQGPEFLTYFQNEAQLEKSRLLSDRFSAERPKGSFSTLEIQRTEQGDSAMYLCASSSGQGGGKLFFGSGTQLSVL.